This T cell receptor beta chain derives from a study of T cells after posttransplantation cyclophosphamide. This CDR3 is 15 amino acids long. J was trimmed by 2 bases and V by 3 bases; bases with no gene match: 5. Germline V gives CDR1 KGHSH, CDR2 LQKENI. A marrow graft followed busulfan-fludarabine conditioning, with cyclophosphamide on days +3 and +4. Using immunoSEQ multiplex PCR, the repertoire was profiled, and TCRdb retains in-frame clones only, with some absent. The sample has some 5,000 clones, roughly 80% seen once. This material consisted of PBMCs, taken after allogeneic stem cell transplant with posttransplant cyclophosphamide. The chain combines TRBV18 with TRBJ2-7; 9 nucleotides align to TRBD1. This clonotype was sampled from a male patient between 50 and 60 years old who received an allogeneic stem cell transplant from a related donor and was CMV-positive. The T cells may partly be graft donor cells. CDR3 in DNA: TGTGCCAGCTCACCCGGGACAGGGTGGACCTACGAGCAGTACTTC. Its protein product is CASSPGTGWTYEQYF.